Listed below are T cell receptor beta chains from one sample, sequenced in a study of human T cells and chemical hapten exposure. MiXCR, run by TCRdb on the RACE reads, gives a single entry per CDR3 protein. The sample includes over 75,000 distinct CDR3 sequences, under 9% seen only once; the top ten take 1.5% to 1.9%. Sequencing was performed on whole blood, taken in connection with sensitization to the hapten diphenylcyclopropenone (DPC). The receptors were sampled from a woman aged 25 to 39 with alopecia areata. Some clones in this sample may be carry-over from other donors' samples. The CDR3 runs from the conserved cysteine through the conserved F or W. The D gene is left open where the match is weak. Rows may omit the clone size; those that give it use once, few, many or a size class.

TGTGCCAGCAGCTTTTCTGGACAGGGGAGCACTGAAGCTTTCTTT	CASSFSGQGSTEAFF	many	TRBV11-3	TRBJ1-1	TRBD1
TGTGCCAGCAGATCGGGACTAGCGGGGGGTACCTACGAGCAGTACTTC	CASRSGLAGGTYEQYF	many	TRBV12-3/TRBV12-4	TRBJ2-7	TRBD2
TGTGCCAGCAGCCGGACTCTTAGCACAGATACGCAGTATTTT	CASSRTLSTDTQYF	few	TRBV7-2	TRBJ2-3	-
TGCGCCAGCAGATCCGGACAGGTTTTAGATACGCAGTATTTT	CASRSGQVLDTQYF	many	TRBV5-1	TRBJ2-3	TRBD1
TGTGCCAGCAGCCAAGGGACAGGGGGAGAGACCCAGTACTTC	CASSQGTGGETQYF	few	TRBV3-1	TRBJ2-5	TRBD1
TGTGCCACCAGTGACCCAAGATCCGGGGACAATGAGCAGTTCTTC	CATSDPRSGDNEQFF	many	TRBV24-1	TRBJ2-1	-
TGCGCCAGCAGTGAGGACGGAACTGAAGCTTTCTTT	CASSEDGTEAFF	-	TRBV10-2	TRBJ1-1	-
TGTGCCAGCAGCCTAATGGGGACAGGTAGCAATCAGCCCCAGCATTTT	CASSLMGTGSNQPQHF	many	TRBV5-6	TRBJ1-5	TRBD1
TGCAGTGCTAGACCTCCACTAGCGGGGGCCACAGATACGCAGTATTTT	CSARPPLAGATDTQYF	many	TRBV20-1	TRBJ2-3	TRBD2
TGTGCCAGCTCACCACCGGTACGGGACACGTCTAACTATGGCTACACCTTC	CASSPPVRDTSNYGYTF	-	TRBV18	TRBJ1-2	-
TGTGCCAGCAGCCCCTGGATCACAGATACGCAGTATTTT	CASSPWITDTQYF	many	TRBV5-4	TRBJ2-3	-
TGTGCCAGCAGTGGATCAGCGGGGAGCACAGATACGCAGTATTTT	CASSGSAGSTDTQYF	many	TRBV6-1	TRBJ2-3	TRBD2
TGTGCCAGCAGCTTTCAGGGACAGGGCTATGGCTACACCTTC	CASSFQGQGYGYTF	-	TRBV5-6	TRBJ1-2	TRBD1
TGCGCCAGCAGTGAGACGACAGGCCAGGGAGCTTTCTTT	CASSETTGQGAFF	many	TRBV10-1	TRBJ1-1	-
TGTGCCAGCAGCGGAGTGCCGGCCGGAAACACCATATATTTT	CASSGVPAGNTIYF	many	TRBV9	TRBJ1-3	-
TGCGCCAGCAGCATTAGCGGGGTAGGGACAGATACGCAGTATTTT	CASSISGVGTDTQYF	-	TRBV5-1	TRBJ2-3	TRBD2
TGTGCCAGCAGCTGGGGTAGCGGTCCCTACGAGCAGTACTTC	CASSWGSGPYEQYF	many	TRBV5-5	TRBJ2-7	-
TGTGCCAGCAGCTTCCTAGCGGGGACCGGCCTCACAGATACGCAGTATTTT	CASSFLAGTGLTDTQYF	-	TRBV11-1	TRBJ2-3	TRBD2
TGTGCCAGCAGTTGGCGGAGATTCGGGGAGCTGTTTTTT	CASSWRRFGELFF	many	TRBV12-3/TRBV12-4	TRBJ2-2	-
TGCAGTGCTCTCCGGACAGGGTTGAACACTGAAGCTTTCTTT	CSALRTGLNTEAFF	many	TRBV20-1	TRBJ1-1	TRBD1
TGTGCCAGCAGTTTAAGACAGGGCACCCGGCCCCAGCATTTT	CASSLRQGTRPQHF	few	TRBV12-3/TRBV12-4	TRBJ1-5	TRBD1
TGTGCCAGCAGTTCCTGGCTAGCGGGGGGTGAGACCCAGTACTTC	CASSSWLAGGETQYF	-	TRBV12-3/TRBV12-4	TRBJ2-5	TRBD2
TGCAGTGCCCGACTGCGGGGGATTGAAGCTTTCTTT	CSARLRGIEAFF	-	TRBV20-1	TRBJ1-1	-
TGTGCCAGTAGCGATACAGGGGGAAATGGCTACACCTTC	CASSDTGGNGYTF	few	TRBV19	TRBJ1-2	TRBD1
TGTGCCAGCAGTTACCAGGACTCCTATGGCTACACCTTC	CASSYQDSYGYTF	many	TRBV6-5	TRBJ1-2	-
TGTGCCAGCAGCTTAGAGGTGGGGGGCCGAAACACTGAAGCTTTCTTT	CASSLEVGGRNTEAFF	many	TRBV11-1	TRBJ1-1	-
TGTGCCAGCAGTTACGGGACGGAGTATGGCTACACCTTC	CASSYGTEYGYTF	many	TRBV6-6	TRBJ1-2	-
TGTGCCAGCAGCTTAGGGCTAGCGGGGATTCACAATGAGCAGTTCTTC	CASSLGLAGIHNEQFF	many	TRBV11-2	TRBJ2-1	TRBD2
TGCAGTGCTAGTGCGGGGGCCAAAAACATTCAGTACTTC	CSASAGAKNIQYF	few	TRBV20-1	TRBJ2-4	-
TGTGCCAGCAGCCTAGGGGAGGAGAACACTGAAGCTTTCTTT	CASSLGEENTEAFF	-	TRBV6-2/TRBV6-3	TRBJ1-1	-
TGTGCCAGCAGCCCGGGGCCGGGACAGGGGACCACCGGGGAGCTGTTTTTT	CASSPGPGQGTTGELFF	-	TRBV7-9	TRBJ2-2	TRBD1
TGCAGTGCTGGAGGGACCGGGGCACTCTCTCAGAGGGGTGAGCAGTTCTTC	CSAGGTGALSQRGEQFF	few	TRBV20-1	TRBJ2-1	-
TGCAGGAGACCGCCGGGACAGGGGCCCACCACAGATACGCAGTATTTT	CRRPPGQGPTTDTQYF	few	TRBV20-1	TRBJ2-3	TRBD1
TGTGCCAGCAGTTACTCGCACAACACAGATACGCAGTATTTT	CASSYSHNTDTQYF	many	TRBV6-2/TRBV6-3	TRBJ2-3	-
TGTGCCAGCAGATCAGGGGGCGCAATGTCTGGGGCCAACGTCCTGACTTTC	CASRSGGAMSGANVLTF	many	TRBV27	TRBJ2-6	TRBD1
TGCAGCGTTTTGGGGGACGGTTTTGAAGCTTTCTTT	CSVLGDGFEAFF	many	TRBV29-1	TRBJ1-1	-
TGTGCCAGCAGCCAAGTTCCCGGGACAGGGGGCGACGAGCAGTACTTC	CASSQVPGTGGDEQYF	many	TRBV3-1	TRBJ2-7	TRBD1
TGTGCCAGCAGCCAAGATGCGGGATCTGGAAACACCATATATTTT	CASSQDAGSGNTIYF	-	TRBV3-1	TRBJ1-3	-
TGTGCCAGCAGCTACGCCGCAGGGGGCGCCTATGGCTACACCTTC	CASSYAAGGAYGYTF	few	TRBV6-2/TRBV6-3	TRBJ1-2	TRBD1
TGTGCCAGCAGAAGCCCATTAGTCGCGGATAATTCACCCCTCCACTTT	CASRSPLVADNSPLHF	many	TRBV6-5	TRBJ1-6	-
TGCGCCAGCAGCTCCTCGAATAACCCGGGACAGGGGCTCGAGACCCAGTACTTC	CASSSSNNPGQGLETQYF	many	TRBV5-1	TRBJ2-5	TRBD1
TGTGCCAGCAGCCGGGACATCTCTGGAAACACCATATATTTT	CASSRDISGNTIYF	few	TRBV14	TRBJ1-3	-
TGTGCCAGCAGTATGTCTTCAGGGTTAGATCAGCCCCAGCATTTT	CASSMSSGLDQPQHF	-	TRBV12-3/TRBV12-4	TRBJ1-5	-
TGTGCCAGCAGCTTAAGACAGGGTGGCATGAACACTGAAGCTTTCTTT	CASSLRQGGMNTEAFF	-	TRBV7-2	TRBJ1-1	TRBD1
TGCAGTGCTAGATCGGCAGGGGGTACAGGAGCGAACACCGGGGAGCTGTTTTTT	CSARSAGGTGANTGELFF	many	TRBV20-1	TRBJ2-2	TRBD1
TGTGCCAGTAGCACCGGGACTAGCGGGGGCGTCTTCTACAATGAGCAGTTCTTC	CASSTGTSGGVFYNEQFF	few	TRBV19	TRBJ2-1	TRBD2
TGTGCCAGCAGTCAGCTCATTAATTCACCCCTCCACTTT	CASSQLINSPLHF	few	TRBV27	TRBJ1-6	-
TGTGCCAGCAGCGGTGGGGACTATAATTCACCCCTCCACTTT	CASSGGDYNSPLHF	few	TRBV9	TRBJ1-6	-
TGTGCCAGCAGCATGGGTAACAGGAGGAACACTGAAGCTTTCTTT	CASSMGNRRNTEAFF	few	TRBV12-3/TRBV12-4	TRBJ1-1	-
TGTGCCACCCAGACAGGGGTAGAGAACTATGGCTACACCTTC	CATQTGVENYGYTF	many	TRBV6-5	TRBJ1-2	TRBD1